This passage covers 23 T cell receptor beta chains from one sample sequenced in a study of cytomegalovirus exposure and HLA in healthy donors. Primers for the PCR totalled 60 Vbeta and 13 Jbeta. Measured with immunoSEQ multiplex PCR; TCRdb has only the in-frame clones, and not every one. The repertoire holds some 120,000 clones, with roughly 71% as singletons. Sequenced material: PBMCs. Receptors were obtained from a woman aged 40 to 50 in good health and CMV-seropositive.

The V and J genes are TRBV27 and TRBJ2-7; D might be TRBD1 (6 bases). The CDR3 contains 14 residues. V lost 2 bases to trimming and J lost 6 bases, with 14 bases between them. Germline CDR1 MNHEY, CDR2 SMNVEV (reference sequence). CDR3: CASSLGQGYREQYF. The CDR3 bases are TGTGCCAGCAGTTTAGGGCAGGGGTACCGCGAGCAGTACTTC.

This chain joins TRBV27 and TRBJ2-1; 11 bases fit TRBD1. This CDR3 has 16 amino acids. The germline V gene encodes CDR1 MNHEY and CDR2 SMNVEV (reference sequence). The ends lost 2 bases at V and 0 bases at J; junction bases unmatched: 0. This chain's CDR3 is CASSLGTGGSYNEQFF. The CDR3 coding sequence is TGTGCCAGCAGTTTAGGGACAGGGGGCTCCTACAATGAGCAGTTCTTC.

The CDR3: CASSHSLTGYEQYF. The CDR3 DNA follows: TGCGCCAGCAGCCATTCACTAACGGGCTACGAGCAGTACTTC. The V gene is TRBV4-1, the J gene TRBJ2-7; D remains unclear. The CDR3 contains 14 residues. CDR1 is MGHRA, CDR2 YSYEKL, per germline. V was trimmed by 3 bases and J by 3 bases, leaving 12 bases between them.

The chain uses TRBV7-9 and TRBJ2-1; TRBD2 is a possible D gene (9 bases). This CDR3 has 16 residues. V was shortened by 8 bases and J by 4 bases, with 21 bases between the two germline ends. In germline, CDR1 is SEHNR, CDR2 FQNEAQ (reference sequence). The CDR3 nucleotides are TGTGCCAGCTCCTTCAGCGGGGGGACAGGATACAATGAGCAGTTCTTC. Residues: CASSFSGGTGYNEQFF.

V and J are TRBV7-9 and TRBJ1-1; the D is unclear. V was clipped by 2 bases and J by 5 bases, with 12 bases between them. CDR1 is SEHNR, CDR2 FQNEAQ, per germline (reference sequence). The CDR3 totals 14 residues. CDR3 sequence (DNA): TGTGCCAGCAGCTTAAAGACAACGGAAACTGAAGCTTTCTTT. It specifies CASSLKTTETEAFF.

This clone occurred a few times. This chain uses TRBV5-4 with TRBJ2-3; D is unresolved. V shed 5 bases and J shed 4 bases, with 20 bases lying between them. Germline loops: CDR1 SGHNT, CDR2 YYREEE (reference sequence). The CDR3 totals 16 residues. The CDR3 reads CASSSGLGGTADTQYF. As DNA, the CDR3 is TGTGCCAGCAGTTCCGGGTTAGGCGGTACGGCAGATACGCAGTATTTT.

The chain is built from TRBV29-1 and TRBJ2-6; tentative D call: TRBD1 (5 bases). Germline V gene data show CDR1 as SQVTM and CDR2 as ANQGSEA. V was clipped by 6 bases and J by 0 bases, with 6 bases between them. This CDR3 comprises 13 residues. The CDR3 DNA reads TGCAGCGTACAGGTCTCTGGGGCCAACGTCCTGACTTTC. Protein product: CSVQVSGANVLTF. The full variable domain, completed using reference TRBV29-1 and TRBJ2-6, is SAVISQKPSRDICQRGTSLTIQCQVDSQVTMMFWYRQQPGQSLTLIATANQGSEATYESGFVIDKFPISRPNLTFSTLTVSNMSPEDSSIYLCSVQVSGANVLTFGAGSRLTVL.

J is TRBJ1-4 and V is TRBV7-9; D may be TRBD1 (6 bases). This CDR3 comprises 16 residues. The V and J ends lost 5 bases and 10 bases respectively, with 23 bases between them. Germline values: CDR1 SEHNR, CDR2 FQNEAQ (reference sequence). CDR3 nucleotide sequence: TGTGCCAGCAGCCCTAGAGTCCGGGGGCGCGGGGGAAAACTGTTTTTT. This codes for CASSPRVRGRGGKLFF.

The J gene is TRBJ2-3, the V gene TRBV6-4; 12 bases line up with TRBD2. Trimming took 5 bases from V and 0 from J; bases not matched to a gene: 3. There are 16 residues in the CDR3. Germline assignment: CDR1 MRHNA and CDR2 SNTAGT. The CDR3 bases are TGTGCCAGCAGTCGACTAGCGGGGGCTAGCACAGATACGCAGTATTTT. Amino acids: CASSRLAGASTDTQYF.

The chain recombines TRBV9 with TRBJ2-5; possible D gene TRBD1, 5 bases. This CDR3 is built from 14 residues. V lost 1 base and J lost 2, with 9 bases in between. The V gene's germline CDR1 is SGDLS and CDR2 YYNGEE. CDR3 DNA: TGTGCCAGCAGCGTACAGGGTGAGCAAGAGACCCAGTACTTC. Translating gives CASSVQGEQETQYF.

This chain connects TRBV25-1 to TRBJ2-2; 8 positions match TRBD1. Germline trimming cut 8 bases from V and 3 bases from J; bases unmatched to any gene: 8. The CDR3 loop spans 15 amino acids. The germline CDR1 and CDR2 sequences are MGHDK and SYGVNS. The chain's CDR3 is CASQDRDTYTGELFF. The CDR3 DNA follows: TGTGCCAGCCAGGACAGGGACACTTACACCGGGGAGCTGTTTTTT.

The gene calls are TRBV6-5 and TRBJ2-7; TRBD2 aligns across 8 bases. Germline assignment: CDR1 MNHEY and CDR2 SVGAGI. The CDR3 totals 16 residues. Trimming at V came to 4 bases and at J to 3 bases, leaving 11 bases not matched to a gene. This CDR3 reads CASSFSTGTRDYEQYF. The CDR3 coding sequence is TGTGCCAGCAGTTTCTCGACCGGGACTAGGGACTACGAGCAGTACTTC.

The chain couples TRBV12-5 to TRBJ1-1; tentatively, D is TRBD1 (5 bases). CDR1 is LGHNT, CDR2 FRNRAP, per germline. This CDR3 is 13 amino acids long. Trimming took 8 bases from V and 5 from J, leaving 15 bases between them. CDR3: CASQVGRGTEAFF. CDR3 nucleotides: TGTGCTAGTCAGGTGGGACGGGGGACTGAAGCTTTCTTT. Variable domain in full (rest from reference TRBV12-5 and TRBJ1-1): DARVTQTPRHKVTEMGQEVTMRCQPILGHNTVFWYRQTMMQGLELLAYFRNRAPLDDSGMPKDRFSAEMPDATLATLKIQPSEPRDSAVYFCASQVGRGTEAFFGQGTRLTVV.

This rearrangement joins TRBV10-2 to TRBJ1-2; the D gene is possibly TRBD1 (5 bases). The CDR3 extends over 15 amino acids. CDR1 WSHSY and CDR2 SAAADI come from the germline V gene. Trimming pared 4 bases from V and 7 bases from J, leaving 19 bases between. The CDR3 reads CASSAATASDFGYTF. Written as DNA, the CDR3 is TGCGCCAGCAGTGCGGCGACAGCGTCTGATTTTGGCTACACCTTC.

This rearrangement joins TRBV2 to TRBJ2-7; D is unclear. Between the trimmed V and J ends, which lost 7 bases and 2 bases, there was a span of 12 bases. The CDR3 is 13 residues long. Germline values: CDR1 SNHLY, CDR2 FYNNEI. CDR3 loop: CASIVAETYEQYF. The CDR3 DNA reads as TGTGCCAGCATAGTGGCGGAAACCTACGAGCAGTACTTC.

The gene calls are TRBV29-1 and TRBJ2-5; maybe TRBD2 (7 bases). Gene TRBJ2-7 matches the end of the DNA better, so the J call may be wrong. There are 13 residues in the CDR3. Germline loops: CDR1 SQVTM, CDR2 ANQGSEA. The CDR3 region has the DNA TGCAGCGTGGGGGGGGCAGGGGCACACGAGCAGTACTTC. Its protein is CSVGGAGAHEQYF.

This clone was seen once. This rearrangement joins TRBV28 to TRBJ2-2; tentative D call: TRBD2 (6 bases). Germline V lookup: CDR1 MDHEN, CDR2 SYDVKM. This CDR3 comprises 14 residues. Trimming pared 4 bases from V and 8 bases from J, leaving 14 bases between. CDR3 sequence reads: CASSSSDRGGELFF. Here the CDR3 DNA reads TGTGCCAGCAGTTCCTCCGACCGGGGGGGGGAGCTGTTTTTT.

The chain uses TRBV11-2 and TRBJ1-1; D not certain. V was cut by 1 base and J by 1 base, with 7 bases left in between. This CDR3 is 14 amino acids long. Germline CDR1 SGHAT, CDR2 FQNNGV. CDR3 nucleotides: TGTGCCAGCAGCTTAGTCGAGGGGAACACTGAAGCTTTCTTT. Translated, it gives CASSLVEGNTEAFF.

The CDR3 DNA is TGTGCCAGCAGCTTATCTGGGGGTGGGAGGCAAGAGACCCAGTACTTC. It translates to CASSLSGGGRQETQYF. The V gene is TRBV7-2, the J gene TRBJ2-5; tentatively, D is TRBD2 (6 bases). Germline V CDR1 and CDR2: SGHTA, FQGNSA. CDR3 length equals 16 residues. Trimming shortened V by 2 bases and J by 2 bases, and 15 bases separated the two germline ends.

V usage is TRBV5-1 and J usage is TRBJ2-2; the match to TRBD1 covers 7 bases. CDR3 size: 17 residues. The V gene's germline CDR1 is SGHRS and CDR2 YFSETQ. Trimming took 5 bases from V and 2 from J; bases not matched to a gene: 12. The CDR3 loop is CASRSRAGGSNTGELFF. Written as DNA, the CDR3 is TGCGCCAGCAGGTCTCGGGCAGGGGGTTCAAACACCGGGGAGCTGTTTTTT.

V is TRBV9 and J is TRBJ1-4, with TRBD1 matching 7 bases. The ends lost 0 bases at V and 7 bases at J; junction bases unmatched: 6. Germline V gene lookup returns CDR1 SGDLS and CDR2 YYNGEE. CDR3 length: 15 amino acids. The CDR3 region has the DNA TGTGCCAGCAGCGTAGGACAGGGTGGGGCTGAAAAACTGTTTTTT. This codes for CASSVGQGGAEKLFF.

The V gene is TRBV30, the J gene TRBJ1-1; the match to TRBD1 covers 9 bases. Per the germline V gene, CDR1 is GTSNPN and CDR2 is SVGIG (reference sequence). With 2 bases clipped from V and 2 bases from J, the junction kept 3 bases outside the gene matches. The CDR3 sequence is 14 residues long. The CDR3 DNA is TGTGCCTGGAGTAGGGACAGGGAAAACACTGAAGCTTTCTTT. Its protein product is CAWSRDRENTEAFF.

The CDR3, as DNA: TGTGCCAGCAGTTCATGGATCCACGGGACAGGGGGTACGAACTATGGCTACACCTTC. Translated, it gives CASSSWIHGTGGTNYGYTF. The rearrangement uses TRBV28 and TRBJ1-2; 11 bases align to TRBD1. CDR3 length: 19 amino acids. J gave up 2 bases and V 4 bases, and 15 bases lay outside the gene matches. Germline V gene sequence: CDR1 MDHEN, CDR2 SYDVKM.